This T cell receptor (beta chain) was captured in a study of shared clonotypes between healthy human individuals. Background on the study: CD4 naive cells filled three plates per donor, CD4 memory three, CD8 naive two and CD8 memory one.

The germline V gene has CDR1 SGHVS and CDR2 FQNEAQ. The CDR3 has 15 amino acids. The V and J ends lost 2 bases and 0 bases respectively, with 11 bases between them. The assay was immunoSEQ multiplex PCR, and TCRdb's table has in-frame clones only and misses some. The table has 2 million to 2.5 million clones, nearly 97% seen once. Among the donors, all were Caucasian adults who lived in Nashville, Tennessee. The TCR sequence derives from a man aged 18 to 30 in good health. Sequenced: naive CD4+ T cells sorted from blood. Specified subset: CD45RA+ positively selected. The rearrangement uses TRBV7-8 and TRBJ2-7; the D gene is possibly TRBD1 (5 bases). The CDR3 bases are TGTGCCAGCAGCTTAATAGGGGCCCACTCCTACGAGCAGTACTTC. The encoded protein is CASSLIGAHSYEQYF.